This T cell receptor (beta chain) was obtained from a study of shared clonotypes between healthy human individuals. Study-wide findings and caveats: Represented diversity, genetic and exposure-history alike, was limited by few donors.

Healthy HIV-negative adults without recent acute infections or vaccinations served as donors. Researchers drew on roughly 82 million PBMCs for genomic DNA from unsorted samples. It was on ten immunoSEQ deep assay plates that unsorted PBMC DNA was sequenced. Produced via immunoSEQ multiplex PCR; TCRdb's table is partial and in-frame only. The data contain about 460,000 clones, 77% of them singletons. From germline, CDR1 is LNHDA and CDR2 SQIVND (reference sequence). This CDR3 contains 14 residues. Trimming pared 6 bases from V and 2 bases from J, leaving 11 bases between. A word on this clone: The antigen is undetermined. Possible read error: a much larger clone is one base away.

The sample taken for sequencing was PBMCs. The J gene is TRBJ1-5, the V gene TRBV19, with D perhaps matching TRBD1 (6 bases). The receptor comes from a woman in her 40s in good health. Some clones in this sample may be carry-over from other donors' samples. CDR3 region: CASSQGMGNQPQHF. CDR3 bases: TGTGCCAGTAGCCAGGGGATGGGCAATCAGCCCCAGCATTTT.